This is a list of T cell receptor beta chains from one sample in a study of T cells in Graves' hyperthyroidism and ophthalmopathy. TCRdb re-derived calls from the multiplex PCR reads in MiXCR, one entry per CDR3 protein. The data show around 500,000 distinct CDR3 sequences, 20% to 25% seen once. The material sequenced was blood. All receptors come from a woman between 65 and 79 years old with Graves' ophthalmopathy. CDR3s include the opening cysteine and the closing phenylalanine or tryptophan. The order of the fields is CDR3 length, D gene, V gene, clone size, J gene, CDR3 DNA, CDR3 protein. A D gene is named only where the DNA matches it firmly. Only some rows state a clone size, as once, few, many or a class for expanded clones.

16,-,TRBV7-2,few,TRBJ2-6,TGTGCCAGCAGCTCGGGGGCGACTCTGAGGGCCAACGTCCTGACTTTC,CASSSGATLRANVLTF
15,TRBD1,TRBV28,many,TRBJ1-5,TGTGCCAGCAATCGTGACAGGGGCAGCAATCAGCCCCAGCATTTT,CASNRDRGSNQPQHF
15,-,TRBV6-1,-,TRBJ2-1,TGTGCCAGCAGTGTTTCTAGACTCCCCTACAATGAGCAGTTCTTC,CASSVSRLPYNEQFF
17,TRBD2,TRBV7-8,few,TRBJ2-7,TGTGCCAGCAGCTTGGGACTAGCGGGAGAGGTGGTTTACGAGCAGTACTTC,CASSLGLAGEVVYEQYF
12,-,TRBV10-2,few,TRBJ2-7,TGCGCCAGCACCGACAGCTCCTACGAGCAGTACTTC,CASTDSSYEQYF
16,-,TRBV19,-,TRBJ1-5,TGTGCCAGTAGTATCAGTAGGGGACGGAGCAATCAGCCCCAGCATTTT,CASSISRGRSNQPQHF
13,-,TRBV24-1,few,TRBJ2-1,TGTGCCACCAGTGACATCTCCTACAATGAGCAGTTCTTC,CATSDISYNEQFF
14,TRBD2,TRBV7-2,many,TRBJ2-7,TGTGCCAGCAGCTTAGCTCTAGCGGGTCTCGAGCAGTACTTC,CASSLALAGLEQYF
15,-,TRBV9,-,TRBJ1-5,TGTGCCAGCAGCGTAGATGGGTCGAGCAATCAGCCCCAGCATTTT,CASSVDGSSNQPQHF
16,TRBD2,TRBV7-8,-,TRBJ2-2,TGTGCCAGCAGCTTGACGACTAGCGGGGGGGCCGGGGAGCTGTTTTTT,CASSLTTSGGAGELFF
13,TRBD2,TRBV24-1,-,TRBJ2-3,TGTGCCACCTCGAGCGGGAGTGCGGATACGCAGTATTTT,CATSSGSADTQYF
16,TRBD2,TRBV7-2,-,TRBJ2-2,TGTGCCAGCAGTCCCTCTAGCGGGAGGAACACCGGGGAGCTGTTTTTT,CASSPSSGRNTGELFF
14,TRBD1,TRBV6-1,few,TRBJ2-7,TGTGCCAGCAACCCGAGGACAGGGGGGTACGAGCAGTACTTC,CASNPRTGGYEQYF
13,TRBD1,TRBV10-2,once,TRBJ1-2,TGCGCCAGCAGTAAGGGACAGGACTATGGCTACACCTTC,CASSKGQDYGYTF
13,TRBD2,TRBV5-8,-,TRBJ2-1,TGTGCCAGCAGCCGGACTAGGGGCAATGAGCAGTTCTTC,CASSRTRGNEQFF
13,-,TRBV6-1,few,TRBJ1-1,TGTGCCAGCAGTGTCTTGGGGGTCACTGAAGCTTTCTTT,CASSVLGVTEAFF
14,-,TRBV28,few,TRBJ1-3,TGTGCCAGCAGTTTCCCCCGCCGTGGAAACACCATATATTTT,CASSFPRRGNTIYF
15,TRBD2,TRBV19,-,TRBJ2-3,TGTGCCAGTAGTATTGCCAGCGGGATGTTAGATACGCAGTATTTT,CASSIASGMLDTQYF
13,TRBD2,TRBV20-1,few,TRBJ2-7,TGCAGTGCCGCTCTTCCGGGAGGGCACGAGCAGTACTTC,CSAALPGGHEQYF
14,-,TRBV10-3,-,TRBJ1-2,TGTGCCATCAGTGCAAGGCAGGGGACTGGTGGCTACACCTTC,CAISARQGTGGYTF
16,TRBD2,TRBV15,-,TRBJ2-3,TGTGCCACCAGCGCCCGGACTAGCGGGGCGGGTGATACGCAGTATTTT,CATSARTSGAGDTQYF
12,TRBD2,TRBV6-2/TRBV6-3,-,TRBJ2-5,TGTGCCAGCAGTTACCAGCTAGCGGGAGTCTACTTC,CASSYQLAGVYF
13,-,TRBV9,many,TRBJ2-7,TGTGCCAGCAGCAGGACGGGGCCGGGAGAGCAGTACTTC,CASSRTGPGEQYF
16,TRBD2,TRBV6-1,few,TRBJ2-1,TGTGCCAGCCGCCCCCCGGCGGGAGGGCCGTACAATGAGCAGTTCTTC,CASRPPAGGPYNEQFF
12,TRBD2,TRBV20-1,-,TRBJ2-1,TGCAGTGCTGACCGCCAGCGGGACGAGCAGTTCTTC,CSADRQRDEQFF
14,-,TRBV27,few,TRBJ2-3,TGTGCCAGCAGTGCTAGCGTTCGGACAGATACGCAGTATTTT,CASSASVRTDTQYF
14,TRBD2,TRBV30,-,TRBJ2-5,TGTGCCTGGATAACTAGCGGGAGGGGAGAGACCCAGTACTTC,CAWITSGRGETQYF
14,-,TRBV30,many,TRBJ1-3,TGTGCCTGGAGTGTTGGCGGCTCTGGAAACACCATATATTTT,CAWSVGGSGNTIYF
14,-,TRBV30,few,TRBJ2-7,TGTGCCTGTGGCGTAGGAATCATTGCGTACGAGCAGTACTTC,CACGVGIIAYEQYF
15,-,TRBV10-3,-,TRBJ1-5,TGTGCCATCAGTGCGTCCGGGACACCGAATCAGCCCCAGCATTTT,CAISASGTPNQPQHF
13,-,TRBV7-9,-,TRBJ2-7,TGTGCCAGCAGCTTGGGATCTACCCCTGAGCAGTACTTC,CASSLGSTPEQYF
14,-,TRBV5-1,-,TRBJ1-1,TGCGCCAGCAGCTTGTCGGGGGGTCGCACTGAAGCTTTCTTT,CASSLSGGRTEAFF
15,-,TRBV12-3/TRBV12-4,few,TRBJ1-2,TGTGCCAGCAGTTTGAGGGGGGCTCTCGGGTTAGGCTACACCTTC,CASSLRGALGLGYTF
14,TRBD1,TRBV20-1,few,TRBJ1-5,TGCAGTGCAAAATCAGGGGGCAGCAATCAGCCCCAGCATTTT,CSAKSGGSNQPQHF
14,-,TRBV30,many,TRBJ1-2,TGTGCCTGGACTTCTTTCCCCGGGATCGATGGCTACACCTTC,CAWTSFPGIDGYTF
15,-,TRBV24-1,many,TRBJ1-2,TGTGCCACCAGTGTTCAAAACATCTTCCTTGGTGGCTACACCTTC,CATSVQNIFLGGYTF
17,TRBD2,TRBV4-1,-,TRBJ2-2,TGCGCCAGCAGTCCAAGAGGGGGGACTAGCGGGACCGGGGAGCTGTTTTTT,CASSPRGGTSGTGELFF
14,TRBD1,TRBV20-1,few,TRBJ1-6,TGCAGTGCTTCCACCCGACAGGGTAATTCACCCCTCCACTTT,CSASTRQGNSPLHF
14,-,TRBV7-9,few,TRBJ1-1,TGTGCCAGCAGCTCGAACGGACGGAACACTGAAGCTTTCTTT,CASSSNGRNTEAFF
14,TRBD1,TRBV30,-,TRBJ1-5,TGTGCCTGGAGTGCCGGGACAGGGGGGCAGTCCCAGCATTTT,CAWSAGTGGQSQHF
12,-,TRBV11-3,few,TRBJ2-7,TGTGCCAGCAGCAAGGTAGGGGCCGAGCAGTACTTC,CASSKVGAEQYF
16,TRBD2,TRBV28,few,TRBJ2-7,TGTGCCAGCAGCAGCATAACTAGCGGGGCCTCTTACGAGCAGTACTTC,CASSSITSGASYEQYF
12,-,TRBV19,-,TRBJ2-7,TGTGCCAGTAGTATAAACAGCTACGAGCAGTACTTC,CASSINSYEQYF
14,-,TRBV6-5,many,TRBJ2-1,TGTGCCAGCAGTTACGGGGGCCCCGACAATGAGCAGTTCTTC,CASSYGGPDNEQFF
15,-,TRBV6-6,many,TRBJ1-1,TGTGCCAGCAGTTACTCGAAGACAGGATTCGCTGAAGCTTTCTTT,CASSYSKTGFAEAFF
12,-,TRBV15,-,TRBJ2-5,TGTGCCACCAGCAGAAAGGACCACAGTTTATACTTC,CATSRKDHSLYF
15,TRBD1,TRBV7-9,-,TRBJ2-2,TGTGCCAGCAGCTTAGGGCGGCAGGGGGAACGGGAGCTGTTTTTT,CASSLGRQGERELFF
15,-,TRBV2,many,TRBJ1-5,TGTGCCAGCAGTTTGCCGGGAAGGGATTATCAGCCCCAGCATTTT,CASSLPGRDYQPQHF
13,TRBD1,TRBV20-1,-,TRBJ2-7,TGCAGTGCTAGGGTAACAGGGGCCTACGAGCAGTACTTC,CSARVTGAYEQYF
13,-,TRBV2,many,TRBJ2-1,TGTGCCAGCAAGACGGGAGTGTACAATGAGCAGTTCTTC,CASKTGVYNEQFF
13,-,TRBV7-2,-,TRBJ2-7,TGTGCCAGCAGCCTCGAGGACAGCTACGAGCAGTACTTC,CASSLEDSYEQYF
15,TRBD1,TRBV5-1,few,TRBJ2-2,TGCGCCAGCAGCCCACAGGGGACAGGCACCGGGGAGCTGTTTTTT,CASSPQGTGTGELFF
16,TRBD2,TRBV7-8,many,TRBJ2-5,TGTGCCAGCAGCTTAGTCGGCGGGAGGCCGGGAGAGACCCAGTACTTC,CASSLVGGRPGETQYF
16,-,TRBV28,many,TRBJ1-6,TGTGCCAGCAGTTTATTGGCCGGACAGTATAATTCACCCCTCCACTTT,CASSLLAGQYNSPLHF
13,TRBD1,TRBV11-2,many,TRBJ1-2,TGTGCCAGCAGCTCCTGGACAGGGCATGGCTACACCTTC,CASSSWTGHGYTF